This T cell receptor (beta chain) emerged from a study of regulatory and conventional T cells in RAG deficiency. The study's findings and limits: In Omenn syndrome, Treg and Tconv repertoires overlapped >90%.

Using immunoSEQ multiplex PCR, the repertoire was profiled, and TCRdb retains in-frame clones only, with some absent. The data contain thousands of clones, more than 75% of them singletons. This CDR3 is 16 amino acids long. The V gene's germline CDR1 is SGHRS and CDR2 YFSETQ. V lost 4 bases, J lost 3 bases, and 10 bases stayed unmatched. About this clone itself: Its antigen remains unknown.

This sample also belongs to another study, concerning regulatory T cells. From that study: Primers: 52 TRBV forward and 13 TRBJ reverse.

The sequence was collected from a human donor in good health. This chain connects TRBV5-1 to TRBJ2-3, with TRBD2 matching 8 bases. Sequenced: CD8+ T cells sorted from blood. DNA of the CDR3: TGCGCCAGCAGCCCAGGTAGCGGGGTCTTTACAGATACGCAGTATTTT. Translating gives CASSPGSGVFTDTQYF. The full variable domain, in which reference TRBV5-1 and TRBJ2-3 provide the parts outside the CDR3, is KAGVTQTPRYLIKTRGQQVTLSCSPISGHRSVSWYQQTPGQGLQFLFEYFSETQRNKGNFPGRFSGRQFSNSRSEMNVSTLELGDSALYLCASSPGSGVFTDTQYFGPGTRLTVL.